This T cell receptor beta chain was sequenced for a study of T cell repertoires in cytomegalovirus infection. Across the whole study: An indication of both CMV infection and matching HLA type came from public TCR beta signatures.

This clonotype was seen repeatedly, ten times or more. Its antigen is not identified. Regarding the study as a whole: The cumulative frequency of public TCR beta families identified carriers of CMV plus the relevant HLA. Clonotypes of TCR beta that were HLA-C-restricted and CMV-specific dominated the ex vivo response.

TCRdb itself ran the reads through MiXCR, one entry per CDR3 protein. The table has around 530,000 distinct CDR3 sequences, approximately 15% seen once. Sequences were obtained from CD8+ T cells from PBMCs. This clonotype originated in a human donor in good health (CMV status not recorded). Some clones in this sample may be carry-over from other donors' samples.

The CDR3 reads CASSRGTVYGYTF. CDR3 nucleotides: TGTGCCAGCAGCCGGGGGACAGTCTATGGCTACACCTTC. The chain employs TRBV7-9 and TRBJ1-2; 7 bases are a match to TRBD1. The V and J ends lost 5 bases and 4 bases, in that order; junction bases with no gene match: 4. The CDR3 is 13 amino acids. Germline V lookup: CDR1 SEHNR, CDR2 FQNEAQ (reference sequence).